This is a list of T cell receptor beta chains from one sample in a study of blood T cell repertoires in COVID-19. Produced via immunoSEQ multiplex PCR; TCRdb's table is partial and in-frame only. The sample holds about 300,000 clones; 85% are singletons and the top ten take 13%. What was sequenced was peripheral blood. The receptor source for this set is a human donor in a cohort sampled during active COVID-19. Each CDR3 is given with its conserved first and last residue. Each record gives: D gene, V gene, clone size, J gene, CDR3 protein, CDR3 DNA. The D gene is left open where the match is weak. Rows may omit the clone size; those that give it use once, few, many or a size class.

d_call: -
v_call: TRBV6-5
clone_size: -
j_call: TRBJ2-6
cdr3_aa: CASSFRQTPRANVLTF
cdr3_nt: TGTGCCAGCAGTTTCCGGCAGACACCGAGGGCCAACGTCCTGACTTTC

d_call: -
v_call: TRBV19
clone_size: -
j_call: TRBJ1-2
cdr3_aa: CASSTTPRASGYGYTF
cdr3_nt: TGTGCCAGTAGCACTACTCCCCGGGCCAGCGGGTATGGCTACACCTTC

d_call: TRBD1
v_call: TRBV24-1
clone_size: -
j_call: TRBJ2-1
cdr3_aa: CATSDLTGGLGHEQFF
cdr3_nt: TGTGCCACCAGTGATTTGACAGGGGGACTCGGACATGAGCAGTTCTTC

d_call: TRBD1
v_call: TRBV28
clone_size: -
j_call: TRBJ1-2
cdr3_aa: CASSSWGDRAVGYTF
cdr3_nt: TGTGCCAGCAGCTCATGGGGGGACAGGGCGGTCGGCTACACCTTC

d_call: -
v_call: TRBV5-1
clone_size: once
j_call: TRBJ1-6
cdr3_aa: CASSPTGNSPLHF
cdr3_nt: TGCGCCAGCAGCCCTACAGGGAATTCACCCCTCCACTTT

d_call: TRBD2
v_call: TRBV7-3
clone_size: once
j_call: TRBJ2-1
cdr3_aa: CASSSGLAGGASEQFF
cdr3_nt: TGTGCCAGCAGCTCAGGACTAGCGGGAGGGGCGAGTGAGCAGTTCTTC

d_call: TRBD1
v_call: TRBV18
clone_size: -
j_call: TRBJ2-2
cdr3_aa: CASSRQGAGELFF
cdr3_nt: TGTGCCAGCTCTCGACAGGGGGCCGGGGAGCTGTTTTTT

d_call: -
v_call: TRBV18
clone_size: -
j_call: TRBJ2-7
cdr3_aa: CASSPNGPSASKNHEQYF
cdr3_nt: TGTGCCAGCTCACCGAATGGGCCGTCTGCCTCGAAGAACCACGAGCAGTACTTC

d_call: TRBD1
v_call: TRBV7-2
clone_size: few
j_call: TRBJ1-3
cdr3_aa: CASSVGTGGRNTIYF
cdr3_nt: TGTGCCAGCAGCGTTGGGACAGGGGGTAGAAACACCATATATTTT

d_call: -
v_call: TRBV21-1
clone_size: -
j_call: TRBJ2-1
cdr3_aa: CASSPPGSSSYNEQFF
cdr3_nt: TGTGCCAGCAGTCCCCCCGGGTCCAGCTCCTACAATGAGCAGTTCTTC

d_call: -
v_call: TRBV4-2
clone_size: once
j_call: TRBJ1-2
cdr3_aa: CASSQDTGVGVYGYTF
cdr3_nt: TGTGCCAGCAGCCAAGATACGGGGGTGGGAGTCTATGGCTACACCTTC

d_call: TRBD2
v_call: TRBV7-8
clone_size: -
j_call: TRBJ2-1
cdr3_aa: CASSFNIAGLVYNEQFF
cdr3_nt: TGTGCCAGCAGCTTCAATATAGCGGGACTAGTATACAATGAGCAGTTCTTC

d_call: TRBD2
v_call: TRBV24-1
clone_size: -
j_call: TRBJ2-3
cdr3_aa: CATGPRGSDTQYF
cdr3_nt: TGTGCCACCGGACCGCGGGGGTCAGATACGCAGTATTTT

d_call: -
v_call: TRBV15
clone_size: -
j_call: TRBJ1-6
cdr3_aa: CATSRETGGTGSPLHF
cdr3_nt: TGTGCCACCAGCAGAGAGACAGGCGGTACGGGTTCACCCCTCCACTTT

d_call: -
v_call: TRBV11-2
clone_size: -
j_call: TRBJ1-4
cdr3_aa: CASSLTGFNEKLFF
cdr3_nt: TGTGCCAGCAGCCTCACAGGGTTTAATGAAAAACTGTTTTTT

d_call: -
v_call: TRBV7-2
clone_size: -
j_call: TRBJ2-1
cdr3_aa: CASSPMSGFSYNEQFF
cdr3_nt: TGTGCCAGCAGCCCCATGAGCGGGTTCTCCTACAATGAGCAGTTCTTC

d_call: -
v_call: TRBV5-1
clone_size: -
j_call: TRBJ2-5
cdr3_aa: CASSLQRETQYF
cdr3_nt: TGCGCCAGCAGCTTGCAACGGGAGACCCAGTACTTC

d_call: TRBD2
v_call: TRBV28
clone_size: -
j_call: TRBJ2-2
cdr3_aa: CASSNYGGRYTGELFF
cdr3_nt: TGTGCCAGCAGTAACTACGGCGGGAGGTACACCGGGGAGCTGTTTTTT

d_call: -
v_call: TRBV5-4
clone_size: -
j_call: TRBJ2-3
cdr3_aa: CASSSQGSDTQYF
cdr3_nt: TGTGCCAGCAGCTCTCAGGGGTCAGATACGCAGTATTTT

d_call: -
v_call: TRBV5-1
clone_size: -
j_call: TRBJ1-2
cdr3_aa: CASSSDSYGYTF
cdr3_nt: TGCGCCAGCAGCTCGGACAGTTATGGCTACACCTTC

d_call: -
v_call: TRBV3-1/TRBV3-2
clone_size: -
j_call: TRBJ2-3
cdr3_aa: CASSPYGRTTDTQYF
cdr3_nt: TGTGCCAGCAGCCCTTACGGGAGAACCACAGATACGCAGTATTTT

d_call: -
v_call: TRBV10-1
clone_size: -
j_call: TRBJ2-3
cdr3_aa: CASSDRSTDTQYF
cdr3_nt: TGCGCCAGCAGCGACAGAAGCACAGATACGCAGTATTTT

d_call: TRBD2
v_call: TRBV28
clone_size: -
j_call: TRBJ2-2
cdr3_aa: CASKSAGTSLRTGELFF
cdr3_nt: TGTGCCAGCAAATCCGCAGGGACTAGCTTAAGAACCGGGGAGCTGTTTTTT

d_call: TRBD1
v_call: TRBV25-1
clone_size: once
j_call: TRBJ2-7
cdr3_aa: CASSGSGTGDSYEQYF
cdr3_nt: TGTGCCAGCAGTGGATCCGGGACAGGGGACTCCTACGAGCAGTACTTC

d_call: -
v_call: TRBV2
clone_size: few
j_call: TRBJ1-5
cdr3_aa: CASKGGGVLNQPQHF
cdr3_nt: TGTGCCAGCAAAGGTGGAGGGGTCCTCAATCAGCCCCAGCATTTT

d_call: -
v_call: TRBV18
clone_size: few
j_call: TRBJ1-1
cdr3_aa: CASSPPMRERMGEAFF
cdr3_nt: TGTGCCAGCTCACCCCCGATGAGGGAAAGGATGGGTGAAGCTTTCTTT

d_call: TRBD2
v_call: TRBV5-1
clone_size: -
j_call: TRBJ2-3
cdr3_aa: CASSEGLNEDTDTQYF
cdr3_nt: TGCGCCAGCAGCGAGGGACTAAACGAGGACACAGATACGCAGTATTTT

d_call: -
v_call: TRBV4-3
clone_size: few
j_call: TRBJ1-4
cdr3_aa: CASSQGGGWEKLFF
cdr3_nt: TGCGCCAGCAGCCAAGGGGGGGGTTGGGAAAAACTGTTTTTT

d_call: TRBD2
v_call: TRBV7-6
clone_size: -
j_call: TRBJ2-1
cdr3_aa: CASSYGTSGTREQFF
cdr3_nt: TGTGCCAGCAGCTACGGGACTAGCGGCACCCGGGAGCAGTTCTTC

d_call: TRBD2
v_call: TRBV5-1
clone_size: -
j_call: TRBJ2-1
cdr3_aa: CASSLGTSVLNEQFF
cdr3_nt: TGCGCCAGCAGCCTCGGGACTAGCGTTCTCAATGAGCAGTTCTTC

d_call: TRBD2
v_call: TRBV4-3
clone_size: -
j_call: TRBJ2-1
cdr3_aa: CASSQDWAGGDLNEQFF
cdr3_nt: TGCGCCAGCAGCCAAGATTGGGCGGGAGGGGACCTAAATGAGCAGTTCTTC

d_call: -
v_call: TRBV12-5
clone_size: once
j_call: TRBJ1-1
cdr3_aa: CASGREANTEAFF
cdr3_nt: TGTGCTAGTGGGAGAGAGGCTAACACTGAAGCTTTCTTT

d_call: -
v_call: TRBV7-3
clone_size: few
j_call: TRBJ2-1
cdr3_aa: CASSLGTGVNEQFF
cdr3_nt: TGTGCCAGCAGCTTGGGGACTGGGGTCAATGAGCAGTTCTTC

d_call: -
v_call: TRBV18
clone_size: -
j_call: TRBJ1-2
cdr3_aa: CASSPKGGQNGYTF
cdr3_nt: TGTGCCAGCTCACCAAAGGGGGGGCAGAATGGCTACACCTTC

d_call: -
v_call: TRBV9
clone_size: once
j_call: TRBJ2-1
cdr3_aa: CASSALGTTNEQFF
cdr3_nt: TGTGCCAGCAGCGCCCTCGGCACTACAAATGAGCAGTTCTTC

d_call: -
v_call: TRBV7-7
clone_size: -
j_call: TRBJ2-3
cdr3_aa: CASSSRRASLSPPYTDTQYF
cdr3_nt: TGTGCTAGCAGCAGCCGGAGGGCCAGCCTTTCGCCACCCTACACAGATACGCAGTATTTT

d_call: TRBD1
v_call: TRBV5-1
clone_size: -
j_call: TRBJ2-5
cdr3_aa: CASSLEQGAWETQYF
cdr3_nt: TGCGCCAGCAGCTTGGAACAGGGGGCCTGGGAGACCCAGTACTTC

d_call: -
v_call: TRBV28
clone_size: few
j_call: TRBJ2-1
cdr3_aa: CASSLNGQGKAIEQFF
cdr3_nt: TGTGCCAGCAGTTTAAACGGGCAGGGAAAGGCCATTGAGCAGTTCTTC

d_call: -
v_call: TRBV5-5
clone_size: few
j_call: TRBJ2-1
cdr3_aa: CASIPLPGNEQFF
cdr3_nt: TGTGCCAGCATCCCCTTACCCGGTAATGAGCAGTTCTTC

d_call: TRBD2
v_call: TRBV24-1
clone_size: -
j_call: TRBJ2-5
cdr3_aa: CATSDLVAGRETQYF
cdr3_nt: TGTGCCACCAGTGATTTAGTAGCGGGAAGGGAGACCCAGTACTTC

d_call: -
v_call: TRBV5-1
clone_size: -
j_call: TRBJ2-7
cdr3_aa: CASSFRRTGEQYF
cdr3_nt: TGCGCCAGCAGCTTTCGAAGGACGGGAGAGCAGTACTTC

d_call: TRBD2
v_call: TRBV11-1
clone_size: -
j_call: TRBJ2-3
cdr3_aa: CASSSGGGTDTQYF
cdr3_nt: TGTGCCAGCAGTTCCGGGGGGGGCACAGATACGCAGTATTTT

d_call: -
v_call: TRBV4-3
clone_size: once
j_call: TRBJ1-4
cdr3_aa: CASSQDSRGNEKLFF
cdr3_nt: TGCGCCAGCAGCCAAGATAGCAGGGGAAATGAAAAACTGTTTTTT

d_call: -
v_call: TRBV29-1
clone_size: -
j_call: TRBJ2-3
cdr3_aa: CSVGFRGNTDTQYF
cdr3_nt: TGCAGCGTTGGCTTCCGGGGGAATACAGATACGCAGTATTTT

d_call: -
v_call: TRBV7-9
clone_size: -
j_call: TRBJ1-5
cdr3_aa: CASSNKGEAQPQHF
cdr3_nt: TGTGCCAGCAGCAACAAAGGGGAGGCTCAGCCCCAGCATTTT

d_call: TRBD2
v_call: TRBV6-5
clone_size: -
j_call: TRBJ2-3
cdr3_aa: CASSKTSGSTDTQYF
cdr3_nt: TGTGCCAGCAGTAAGACTAGCGGTAGCACAGATACGCAGTATTTT

d_call: TRBD2
v_call: TRBV6-2/TRBV6-3
clone_size: once
j_call: TRBJ2-7
cdr3_aa: CASSYPSKGIGTSGTYEQYF
cdr3_nt: TGTGCCAGCAGTTACCCTTCGAAGGGAATAGGGACTAGCGGGACCTACGAGCAGTACTTC

d_call: -
v_call: TRBV19
clone_size: -
j_call: TRBJ1-2
cdr3_aa: CASKEAVYGYTF
cdr3_nt: TGTGCCAGTAAAGAAGCGGTCTATGGCTACACCTTC

d_call: -
v_call: TRBV12-3/TRBV12-4
clone_size: -
j_call: TRBJ2-1
cdr3_aa: CASSFFNEQFF
cdr3_nt: TGTGCCAGCAGTTTCTTCAATGAGCAGTTCTTC

d_call: -
v_call: TRBV7-9
clone_size: -
j_call: TRBJ2-3
cdr3_aa: CASTPFGRESTDTQYF
cdr3_nt: TGTGCCAGCACCCCCTTTGGTCGGGAAAGCACAGATACGCAGTATTTT